The 27 T cell receptor beta chains below were found in one sample sequenced in a study of T-cell memory formation after mild COVID-19. TCRdb passed the 5' RACE reads through MiXCR, listing each CDR3 protein once. The sample carries around 300,000 distinct CDR3 sequences, around 8% recorded once. Material: PBMCs or a T cell subset sorted from them (not recorded which). These receptors all come from a man aged 18 to 35 who had mild COVID-19 (a few samples of this study predate the infection). Cell type and time point are not known.

This clonotype has more than one count but fewer than ten. The chain links TRBV19 to TRBJ1-5, with a tentative D call TRBD1 (6 bases). This CDR3 contains 16 residues. Germline V gene data show CDR1 as LNHDA and CDR2 as SQIVND (reference sequence). V shed 2 bases and J shed 3 bases, with 14 bases lying between them. The CDR3 region has the DNA TGTGCCAGTAGTATAACGTGGCAGGGGTTCAATCAGCCCCAGCATTTT. Protein sequence: CASSITWQGFNQPQHF.

The chain uses TRBV7-3 and TRBJ2-1; D is uncertain. In germline, CDR1 is SGHTA, CDR2 FQGTGA. Trimming cost V 2 bases and J 6 bases, with 8 bases left between them. There are 13 residues in the CDR3. The CDR3 region has the DNA TGTGCCAGCAGCTTACAGCTAGGCAATGAGCAGTTCTTC. Translating gives CASSLQLGNEQFF.

This clonotype turned up a few times. V gene TRBV29-1 combines with J gene TRBJ2-7; perhaps TRBD2 as D (7 bases). The length of the CDR3 is 13 residues. Germline V gene data show CDR1 as SQVTM and CDR2 as ANQGSEA. V dropped 4 bases and J dropped 2 bases, with 12 bases sitting between them. This chain's CDR3 is CSVVGGHTYEQYF. The CDR3, as DNA: TGCAGCGTTGTGGGGGGGCATACCTACGAGCAGTACTTC.

About this clonotype itself: The junction departs from germline at one end; a sequencing error may be responsible. V is TRBV29-1 and J is TRBJ1-2; 9 nucleotides match TRBD1. This CDR3 spans 12 amino acids. The germline CDR1 and CDR2 sequences are SQVTM and ANQGSEA. The DNA for the CDR3 is TGCATCGTTTCCTGGACAGGGGAAGGCTACACCTTC. This translates into CIVSWTGEGYTF. The complete variable domain, with remaining parts taken from reference TRBV29-1 and TRBJ1-2, reads SAVISQKPSRDICQRGTSLTIQCQVDSQVTMMFWYRQQPGQSLTLIATANQGSEATYESGFVIDKFPISRPNLTFSTLTVSNMSPEDSSIYLCIVSWTGEGYTFGSGTRLTVV.

The chain combines TRBV15 with TRBJ2-1, with TRBD2 matching 11 bases. Losses at the gene ends were 5 bases for V and 5 bases for J; bases not matched to a gene: 11. Per germline, CDR1 LNHNV and CDR2 YYDKDF (reference sequence). The length of the CDR3 is 17 residues. The CDR3 bases are TGTGCCACCAGCTTGGCCCCCGGGACTAGCGGAAACAATGAGCAGTTCTTC. This encodes CATSLAPGTSGNNEQFF.

This clonotype was picked up many times. This rearrangement joins TRBV4-1 to TRBJ2-5; D is perhaps TRBD2 (6 bases). CDR1 and CDR2 (germline): MGHRA, YSYEKL. This CDR3 region has 16 residues. Trimming stripped 0 bases from V and 5 bases from J, with 16 bases between. In DNA, the CDR3 is TGCGCCAGCAGCCAAGAGGGGAGGAAAGTAGAGGAGACCCAGTACTTC. Translating it yields CASSQEGRKVEETQYF.

In its sample, this clonotype was seen a few times. The rearrangement uses TRBV6-2 or TRBV6-3 and TRBJ2-7, with D tentatively TRBD1 or TRBD2 (6 bases each). Trimming stripped 8 bases from V and 3 bases from J, with 29 bases between. Germline lookup yields CDR1 MNHEY and CDR2 SVGEGT. The CDR3 runs 18 residues. The CDR3 loop is CASFSGRQPRRGVYEQYV. The DNA of the CDR3 is TGTGCCAGCTTCTCGGGGCGGCAACCTCGTAGGGGGGTCTACGAGCAGTACGTC.

This clonotype was seen many times. The rearrangement links TRBV20-1 to TRBJ2-3, with TRBD2 matching over 9 bases. CDR1 and CDR2 (germline): DFQATT, SNEGSKA (reference sequence). V shed 5 bases and J 9 bases; nucleotides not matched to a gene: 15. This CDR3 spans 15 amino acids. CDR3: CSAVGLAGTLGTQYF. DNA for the CDR3: TGCAGTGCTGTAGGGCTAGCGGGGACCCTGGGGACGCAGTATTTT.

The gene calls are TRBV20-1 and TRBJ2-7; 11 bases are a match to TRBD1. CDR3 length equals 15 residues. Unmatched junction bases numbered 11, after V lost 5 bases and J lost 5 bases. CDR1 DFQATT and CDR2 SNEGSKA come from the germline V gene (reference sequence). The CDR3 loop reads CSAQTGTGGFHEQYF. The CDR3, as DNA: TGCAGTGCTCAAACCGGGACAGGGGGTTTCCACGAGCAGTACTTC.

This clonotype has more than one count but fewer than ten. The chain carries TRBV10-3 and TRBJ1-2, with 7 bases aligning to TRBD1. V dropped 0 bases and J dropped 3; count of bases not matched to a gene: 4. Per germline, CDR1 ENHRY and CDR2 SYGVKD. This CDR3 spans 15 amino acids. Here the CDR3 DNA reads TGTGCCATCAGTGAGTCGACAGGGAGCGACTATGGCTACACCTTC. This encodes CAISESTGSDYGYTF.

There are many counts of this clonotype. This rearrangement joins TRBV4-3 to TRBJ2-2, with D uncertain. The CDR3 is 13 amino acids. Germline V lookup: CDR1 LGHNA, CDR2 YSLEER. The V and J ends lost 0 bases and 14 bases respectively, with 13 bases between them. CDR3 nucleotides: TGCGCCAGCAGCCAAGATTTTGCGAGTTCCCTGTTTTTT. Its protein product is CASSQDFASSLFF.

The chain employs TRBV12-3 or TRBV12-4 and TRBJ1-2; 8 positions agree with TRBD1. V lost 5 bases and J lost 8; bases outside the gene matches: 13. This CDR3 region has 15 residues. The CDR3 bases are TGTGCCAGCAGTCCATATACCTTGACAGGGGAAGGCTACACCTTC. It specifies CASSPYTLTGEGYTF.

The V call is TRBV21-1, the J call TRBJ2-2. TRBV21-1 has pseudogene status. This CDR3 contains 14 residues. The CDR3 nucleotides are TGTGCCAGCCCTTTCTTGAGGAACACCGGGGAGCTGTTTTTT. Protein: CASPFLRNTGELFF.

This clonotype was seen a few times. The rearrangement links TRBV6-5 to TRBJ2-5; TRBD1 agrees at 7 bases. The trim removed 6 bases at V and 2 bases at J, leaving 9 bases unmatched. The length of the CDR3 is 15 residues. The V gene's germline CDR1 is MNHEY and CDR2 SVGAGI. The CDR3 bases are TGTGCCAGCAGGCAAACAGGGGCACCTCAAGAGACCCAGTACTTC. This codes for CASRQTGAPQETQYF.

The chain couples TRBV7-9 to TRBJ2-4; TRBD1 aligns across 8 bases. The CDR3 sequence is 14 residues long. CDR1 is SEHNR and CDR2 is FQNEAQ in the germline V gene (reference sequence). With 5 bases clipped from V and 4 bases from J, the junction kept 4 bases outside the gene matches. CDR3 in amino acids: CASSQRTGKNIQYF. The CDR3 nucleotides are TGTGCCAGCAGCCAAAGGACAGGGAAAAACATTCAGTACTTC.

This clonotype was counted only a few times. The chain uses TRBV29-1 and TRBJ2-7; D is ambiguous. CDR3 size: 13 residues. Germline CDR1 SQVTM, CDR2 ANQGSEA. The ends were cut back, 6 bases at V and 5 bases at J, with 17 bases in the middle. In DNA, the CDR3 is TGCAGCGTCCGATCTCCGGGTAGGGACGAGCAGTACTTC. Its protein product is CSVRSPGRDEQYF.

This clonotype has more than one count but fewer than ten. The J gene is TRBJ1-2, the V gene TRBV5-1, with D unclear. From germline, CDR1 is SGHRS and CDR2 YFSETQ. Trimming removed 4 bases from V and 2 bases from J, with 18 bases in between. The CDR3 is 16 residues long. CDR3 region: CASSPGLGHKNYGYTF. The CDR3 DNA is TGCGCCAGCAGCCCCGGTCTAGGCCATAAAAACTATGGCTACACCTTC. Complete variable domain (other parts from reference TRBV5-1 and TRBJ1-2): KAGVTQTPRYLIKTRGQQVTLSCSPISGHRSVSWYQQTPGQGLQFLFEYFSETQRNKGNFPGRFSGRQFSNSRSEMNVSTLELGDSALYLCASSPGLGHKNYGYTFGSGTRLTVV.

This clonotype was seen a handful of times. The V and J genes are TRBV5-1 and TRBJ2-2, with 7 bases aligning to TRBD1. The V gene end was trimmed by 4 bases and the J gene end by 6 bases; junction bases not matched to a gene: 6. CDR1 is SGHRS, CDR2 YFSETQ, per germline. CDR3 length: 14 amino acids. CDR3: CASSRGQPPGELFF. The CDR3 region has the DNA TGCGCCAGCAGCAGGGGACAGCCTCCCGGGGAGCTGTTTTTT. Full variable domain (missing parts from reference TRBV5-1 and TRBJ2-2): KAGVTQTPRYLIKTRGQQVTLSCSPISGHRSVSWYQQTPGQGLQFLFEYFSETQRNKGNFPGRFSGRQFSNSRSEMNVSTLELGDSALYLCASSRGQPPGELFFGEGSRLTVL.

The sample holds many counts of this clonotype. The chain joins TRBV7-2 to TRBJ1-2; D is undetermined. The CDR3 loop spans 12 amino acids. The ends were cut back, 2 bases at V and 6 bases at J, with 7 bases in the middle. Germline V gene data show CDR1 as SGHTA and CDR2 as FQGNSA. For the CDR3, the DNA is TGTGCCAGCAGCTTATATAGAGATGGCTACACCTTC. It encodes CASSLYRDGYTF.

The chain combines TRBV5-4 with TRBJ2-4; D unclear. In germline, CDR1 is SGHNT, CDR2 YYREEE (reference sequence). This CDR3 region has 15 residues. Trimming stripped 4 bases from V and 3 bases from J, with 14 bases between. Here the CDR3 reads CASSPSGHFKNIQYF. The DNA of the CDR3 is TGTGCCAGCAGCCCTAGTGGGCACTTCAAAAACATTCAGTACTTC.

This clonotype was counted ten times or more. The rearrangement joins TRBV4-1 to TRBJ1-2; TRBD1 agrees at 8 bases. The CDR3 consists of 15 residues. Unmatched junction bases numbered 5, after V lost 1 base and J lost 4 bases. CDR1 and CDR2 from the germline V gene are MGHRA and YSYEKL. CDR3 DNA: TGCGCCAGCAGCCAAGGGGGACAGGAGATCTATGGCTACACCTTC. This encodes CASSQGGQEIYGYTF.

CDR3 sequence: CAREQRQYEQYV. The CDR3 DNA reads TGTGCCAGAGAACAGAGGCAATACGAGCAGTACGTC. The chain employs TRBV6-1 and TRBJ2-7; D gene unclear. Germline V gene sequence: CDR1 MNHNS, CDR2 SASEGT. The V end lost 9 bases, the J end lost 4 bases, and 13 bases lay between the germline ends. The CDR3 loop spans 12 amino acids.

This sequence joins TRBV29-1 and TRBJ1-1; D uncertain. CDR1 and CDR2 (germline): SQVTM, ANQGSEA. This CDR3 is built from 14 residues. V dropped 4 bases and J dropped 3 bases, with 15 bases sitting between them. CDR3 nucleotide sequence: TGCAGCGTTGGCGGAGGGAGAAGGGACACTGAAGCTTTCTTT. Residues: CSVGGGRRDTEAFF.

This chain links TRBV9 with TRBJ2-2; TRBD2 matches at 11 bases. Germline trimming cut 4 bases from V and 6 bases from J; bases unmatched to any gene: 5. The germline gives CDR1 SGDLS, CDR2 YYNGEE. This CDR3 contains 15 residues. CDR3 sequence reads: CASSFLAGGPGELFF. The CDR3 region has the DNA TGTGCCAGCAGCTTTCTAGCGGGGGGCCCCGGGGAGCTGTTTTTT.

V gene TRBV20-1 combines with J gene TRBJ2-1; no firm D call. CDR3 length: 14 amino acids. The V gene lost 5 bases and the J gene lost 0 bases, with 11 bases spanning the gap. Per the germline V gene, CDR1 is DFQATT and CDR2 is SNEGSKA (reference sequence). DNA for the CDR3: TGCAGTGCTCCCGAACTTCGCTCCTACAATGAGCAGTTCTTC. It codes for CSAPELRSYNEQFF.

This clonotype has a count of ten or more. The J gene is TRBJ2-1, the V gene TRBV10-1, with 9 bases matching TRBD1. J lost 8 bases, V lost 6 bases, and 5 bases had no gene match. Germline V gives CDR1 WNHNN, CDR2 SYGVQD (reference sequence). The CDR3 covers 13 residues. The CDR3: CASRGQGDHEQFF. For the CDR3, the DNA is TGCGCCAGCAGGGGACAGGGTGACCATGAGCAGTTCTTC.

This clonotype has a handful of counts. The V gene is TRBV24-1, the J gene TRBJ2-1, with D maybe TRBD2 (6 bases). Deletions cut 4 bases from V and 7 bases from J, with 13 bases between. The CDR3 contains 14 residues. The germline gives CDR1 KGHDR, CDR2 SFDVKD. The CDR3 region is CATSEPDYPNEQFF. In DNA, the CDR3 is TGTGCCACCAGTGAGCCGGACTACCCAAATGAGCAGTTCTTC.